The 25 T cell receptor beta chains presented below share a single source sample, sequenced in a study of T cells in Graves' hyperthyroidism and ophthalmopathy. TCR beta CDR3 regions were amplified from RNA transcripts. HTBI primers were the set used in a first-round RT-PCR of the TCR CDR3. TCRdb independently ran MiXCR on the multiplex PCR reads; one entry per CDR3 protein. The data contain under 450,000 distinct CDR3 sequences, about a sixth of them singletons. The specimen sequenced was blood. These receptors all come from a young woman with Graves' hyperthyroidism.

This clonotype was picked up a small number of times. This clone may be a read error of a much larger clone one base away. The chain links TRBV7-3 to TRBJ2-1; D might be TRBD1 (6 bases). The CDR3 spans 15 residues. V gave up 3 bases and J gave up 2 bases, with 11 bases separating them. Germline loops: CDR1 SGHTA, CDR2 FQGTGA. The CDR3 here is CASSLDSYPYNEQFF. Here the CDR3 DNA reads TGTGCCAGCAGCTTGGACAGCTATCCCTACAATGAGCAGTTCTTC.

In its sample, this clonotype was seen many times. V gene TRBV12-3 or TRBV12-4 combines with J gene TRBJ2-3, with D unresolved. V lost 6 bases and J 6 bases, leaving 10 bases between the germline ends. This CDR3 is built from 12 residues. For the CDR3, the DNA is TGTGCCAGCAGCGCTGACGTGGATACGCAGTATTTT. Translation gives CASSADVDTQYF.

The table lists this clonotype with many counts. The V call is TRBV12-3 or TRBV12-4, the J call TRBJ1-1, with D perhaps TRBD1 (5 bases). V was cut by 6 bases and J by 1 base, with 12 bases left in between. This CDR3 has 14 residues. The CDR3 sequence: CASRDRGRNTEAFF. The CDR3 DNA follows: TGTGCCAGCAGAGACAGAGGACGGAACACTGAAGCTTTCTTT.

This clonotype was seen ten or more times. The chain links TRBV3-1 to TRBJ2-2, with TRBD2 identical over 11 bases. Unmatched junction bases numbered 2, after V lost 2 bases and J lost 0 bases. Germline CDR1 and CDR2: LGHDT and YNNKEL (reference sequence). The CDR3 spans 17 residues. CDR3 residues: CASSQLAGGPNTGELFF. CDR3 in DNA: TGTGCCAGCAGCCAATTAGCGGGGGGGCCGAACACCGGGGAGCTGTTTTTT.

This chain uses TRBV29-1 with TRBJ2-1; the D is unclear. Trimming removed 5 bases from V and 0 bases from J, with 11 bases in between. The V gene's germline CDR1 is SQVTM and CDR2 ANQGSEA. CDR3 length: 14 amino acids. The chain's CDR3 is CSVNPASSYNEQFF. CDR3 DNA: TGCAGCGTTAATCCAGCTAGCTCCTACAATGAGCAGTTCTTC.

The CDR3 here is CASNPAFGGDYGYTF. CDR3 DNA sequence: TGTGCCAGCAACCCCGCCTTCGGGGGCGACTATGGCTACACCTTC. This chain connects TRBV7-2 to TRBJ1-2; D may be TRBD1 (6 bases). Trimming stripped 7 bases from V and 3 bases from J, with 18 bases between. The CDR3 length is 15 residues. Germline assignment: CDR1 SGHTA and CDR2 FQGNSA. Variable domain in full (rest from reference TRBV7-2 and TRBJ1-2): GAGVSQSPSNKVTEKGKDVELRCDPISGHTALYWYRQSLGQGLEFLIYFQGNSAPDKSGLPSDRFSAERTGGSVSTLTIQRTQQEDSAVYLCASNPAFGGDYGYTFGSGTRLTVV.

This chain joins TRBV29-1 and TRBJ1-1; D perhaps matches TRBD1 (6 bases). The CDR3 runs 10 residues. Germline values: CDR1 SQVTM, CDR2 ANQGSEA. The ends were cut back, 3 bases at V and 10 bases at J, with 9 bases in the middle. The CDR3 nucleotides are TGCAGCGTTGAGGTGGACAGAGCTTTCTTT. As protein: CSVEVDRAFF.

This clonotype came up many times. This chain links TRBV12-3 or TRBV12-4 with TRBJ2-1; D is unclear. The CDR3 loop spans 14 amino acids. The ends were cut back, 6 bases at V and 2 bases at J, with 11 bases in the middle. The CDR3 DNA sequence: TGTGCCAGCAGCCGTGGTGGCACCTACAATGAGCAGTTCTTC. Amino acid sequence: CASSRGGTYNEQFF.

This chain joins TRBV7-8 and TRBJ2-3, with 8 nucleotides matching TRBD1. CDR3 length equals 22 residues. Looked up from germline, CDR1 is SGHVS and CDR2 is FQNEAQ. V dropped 1 base and J dropped 0; count of bases not matched to a gene: 21. The CDR3 region has the DNA TGTGCCAGCAGCTTAGGAGCACCGGGACAGGCAGGATGGTTCTCTAGCACAGATACGCAGTATTTT. Amino acid sequence: CASSLGAPGQAGWFSSTDTQYF.

This clonotype has just one count. The V gene is TRBV2, the J gene TRBJ1-2, with 9 bases lining up with TRBD1. The length of the CDR3 is 15 residues. After removal of 8 bases from V and 3 bases from J, the junction contained 10 bases not matched to a gene. Germline CDR1 and CDR2: SNHLY and FYNNEI. CDR3 sequence (DNA): TGTGCCAGCCTTCCCGGGACAGGGTATGACTATGGCTACACCTTC. It translates to CASLPGTGYDYGYTF.

This clonotype came up many times. The rearrangement uses TRBV28 and TRBJ1-2, with a possible D match to TRBD1 (5 bases). Trimming removed 0 bases from V and 4 bases from J, with 9 bases in between. This CDR3 region has 14 residues. Per germline, CDR1 MDHEN and CDR2 SYDVKM. The CDR3 DNA is TGTGCCAGCAGTTTATGGCAGGGCGGCTATGGCTACACCTTC. Its translation: CASSLWQGGYGYTF.

This clonotype occurred many times. J is TRBJ2-7 and V is TRBV9; TRBD2 matches at 7 bases. The CDR3 consists of 15 residues. The junction had 10 bases not matched to a gene; V was cut back by 4 bases and J by 3 bases. Germline lookup yields CDR1 SGDLS and CDR2 YYNGEE. CDR3 region: CASSPGQRGFYEQYF. DNA of the CDR3: TGTGCCAGCAGCCCCGGCCAGCGGGGATTCTACGAGCAGTACTTC.

This clonotype has more than one count but fewer than ten. A clone one base away is much larger, so this may be a read error. V usage is TRBV7-9 and J usage is TRBJ2-1; D gene uncertain. Trimming pared 2 bases from V and 9 bases from J, leaving 5 bases between. The CDR3 totals 11 residues. Germline assignment: CDR1 SEHNR and CDR2 FQNEAQ (reference sequence). CDR3 coding DNA: TGTGCCAGCAGCTTAAAGGGTGAGCAGTTCTTC. It encodes CASSLKGEQFF.

The chain couples TRBV5-4 to TRBJ2-1, with D perhaps TRBD1 (5 bases). Germline V CDR1 and CDR2: SGHNT, YYREEE (reference sequence). The CDR3 loop spans 17 amino acids. Trimming took off 4 bases at V and 0 bases at J, with 17 bases between the two ends. CDR3 sequence: CASSRGQSLFSYNEQFF. The CDR3 DNA follows: TGTGCCAGCAGCCGCGGACAATCTTTATTCTCCTACAATGAGCAGTTCTTC. The full variable domain, in which reference TRBV5-4 and TRBJ2-1 provide the parts outside the CDR3, is ETGVTQSPTHLIKTRGQQVTLRCSSQSGHNTVSWYQQALGQGPQFIFQYYREEENGRGNFPPRFSGLQFPNYSSELNVNALELDDSALYLCASSRGQSLFSYNEQFFGPGTRLTVL.

The table lists this clonotype with many counts. The rearrangement links TRBV2 to TRBJ2-5; TRBD2 might be the D (5 bases). This CDR3 region has 14 residues. Trimming removed 7 bases at V and 2 bases at J, with 14 bases between. Germline values: CDR1 SNHLY, CDR2 FYNNEI. The CDR3 is CASNPRGLQETQYF. In nucleotides, the CDR3 is TGTGCCAGCAACCCCCGGGGTTTGCAAGAGACCCAGTACTTC.

At least ten counts were recorded for this clonotype. The rearrangement joins TRBV3-1 to TRBJ2-3; 9 nucleotides agree with TRBD2. Germline-derived CDR1 and CDR2 are LGHDT and YNNKEL (reference sequence). The J segment lost 11 bases and the V segment lost 0 bases, leaving 0 bases of the junction unmatched. The CDR3 has 12 amino acids. The CDR3 is CASSQELAGQYF. The CDR3 region has the DNA TGTGCCAGCAGCCAAGAACTAGCGGGGCAGTATTTT.

A few counts support this clonotype. The chain carries TRBV19 and TRBJ2-3; D is unresolved. Trimming removed 8 bases at V and 2 bases at J, with 11 bases between. Germline values: CDR1 LNHDA, CDR2 SQIVND (reference sequence). This CDR3 region has 13 residues. CDR3 nucleotides: TGTGCCAGTGTCGGGCGACCCACAGATACGCAGTATTTT. This codes for CASVGRPTDTQYF.

In this sample, this clonotype turned up many times. J is TRBJ1-2 and V is TRBV28; possibly TRBD1 for D (6 bases). CDR1 is MDHEN, CDR2 SYDVKM, per germline. Trimming cost V 9 bases and J 4 bases, with 18 bases left between them. This CDR3 has 14 residues. Here the CDR3 reads CASEGDLGAYGYTF. The CDR3 bases are TGTGCCAGTGAGGGGGATTTGGGGGCCTATGGCTACACCTTC.

This clonotype was seen ten or more times. The DNA for the CDR3 is TGTGCCAGCAGTGTTACTAGCGGGACAGGGAATGAGCAGTTCTTC. Encoded protein: CASSVTSGTGNEQFF. The V and J genes are TRBV6-1 and TRBJ2-1; tentatively, D is TRBD2 (10 bases). This CDR3 is built from 15 residues. Germline CDR1 is MNHNS and CDR2 is SASEGT. The germline V and J ends were trimmed by 4 bases and 7 bases, with 17 bases remaining between them.

This clonotype was recorded many times. The rearrangement links TRBV6-1 to TRBJ2-7; 9 bases fit TRBD1. The trim removed 6 bases at V and 6 bases at J, leaving 12 bases unmatched. This CDR3 comprises 15 residues. Germline V gene lookup returns CDR1 MNHNS and CDR2 SASEGT. Here the CDR3 reads CASSSGQGNIGEQYF. The CDR3 nucleotides read TGTGCCAGCAGCTCCGGACAGGGGAATATCGGCGAGCAGTACTTC.

There are a few counts of this clonotype. This chain connects TRBV20-1 to TRBJ2-7; no firm D call. Trimming took 3 bases from V and 4 from J, leaving 10 bases between them. Looked up from germline, CDR1 is DFQATT and CDR2 is SNEGSKA (reference sequence). The CDR3 totals 12 residues. DNA for the CDR3: TGCAGTGCTAGTCATTCCGGATACGAGCAGTACTTC. Protein product: CSASHSGYEQYF.

This clonotype was counted ten times or more. The chain couples TRBV27 to TRBJ1-6; 8 bases are a match to TRBD1. CDR3 length: 14 residues. J lost 9 bases, V lost 8 bases, and 9 bases had no gene match. The germline V gene encodes CDR1 MNHEY and CDR2 SMNVEV (reference sequence). CDR3 coding DNA: TGTGCCAGCCGATTGGACAGGGCGACTTCACCCCTCCACTTT. Protein sequence: CASRLDRATSPLHF.

This clonotype was observed many times. The chain couples TRBV20-1 to TRBJ2-1; D may be TRBD1 or TRBD2 (5 bases each). CDR1 and CDR2 from the germline V gene are DFQATT and SNEGSKA (reference sequence). V lost 5 bases and J 0 bases, leaving 11 bases between the germline ends. This CDR3 contains 14 residues. CDR3 sequence (DNA): TGCAGTGCTGGGGACCCGAGCTCCTACAATGAGCAGTTCTTC. It codes for CSAGDPSSYNEQFF.

This clonotype occurred a few times. The chain couples TRBV25-1 to TRBJ2-5, with D perhaps TRBD2 (7 bases). Deletions cut 2 bases from V and 5 bases from J, with 18 bases between. The CDR3 is 16 residues long. Germline V gene sequence: CDR1 MGHDK, CDR2 SYGVNS. CDR3 protein: CASSEDMAGAGETQYF. CDR3 bases: TGTGCCAGCAGTGAAGATATGGCGGGGGCAGGGGAGACCCAGTACTTC.

This clonotype was picked up many times. J is TRBJ1-1 and V is TRBV11-2; 10 bases fit TRBD1. The CDR3 covers 16 residues. The V gene's germline CDR1 is SGHAT and CDR2 FQNNGV. The J segment lost 0 bases and the V segment lost 6 bases, leaving 7 bases of the junction unmatched. The CDR3, as DNA: TGTGCCAGCAGTCCCCGGGACAGGGGATTGAACACTGAAGCTTTCTTT. Translation gives CASSPRDRGLNTEAFF.